The 16 T cell receptor beta chains below come from one sample, sequenced in a study of blood T cell repertoires in COVID-19. Repertoires were generated with immunoSEQ multiplex PCR, while TCRdb's copy carries only in-frame clones and drops some. The sample carries 150,000 to 200,000 clones, just under 80% recorded once. Sequences were obtained from peripheral blood. The origin of the receptors is a woman older than 75 with active or convalescent COVID-19.

This chain uses TRBV6-6 with TRBJ1-1, with D perhaps matching TRBD1 (5 bases). The CDR3 length is 12 residues. Germline values: CDR1 MNHNY, CDR2 SVGAGI (reference sequence). Deletions cut 4 bases from V and 11 bases from J, with 14 bases between. The CDR3 sequence is CASSSVRGLAFF. The CDR3 DNA sequence: TGTGCCAGCAGTTCGGTGAGGGGACTGGCTTTCTTT.

This clone was detected many times. The V call is TRBV4-2, the J call TRBJ1-5; 7 bases agree with TRBD1. The CDR3 spans 14 residues. V lost 2 bases, J lost 7 bases, and 5 bases stayed unmatched. Germline V gene data show CDR1 as LGHNA and CDR2 as YNFKEQ. The CDR3 region is CASSQSQGSQPQHF. The CDR3 region has the DNA TGTGCCAGCAGCCAATCACAGGGGAGCCAGCCCCAGCATTTT.

The chain recombines TRBV11-3 with TRBJ2-3, with 9 bases that match TRBD1. The CDR3 is 15 amino acids. V shed 3 bases, J shed 4 bases, and the junction held 5 bases outside the gene matches. Germline V gene lookup returns CDR1 SGHNT and CDR2 YENEEA. The CDR3, as DNA: TGTGCCAGCAGCTTCCGACAGGGGGAGGCAGATACGCAGTATTTT. Translation gives CASSFRQGEADTQYF.

The chain links TRBV10-3 to TRBJ1-4; the match to TRBD1 covers 7 bases. CDR1 is ENHRY and CDR2 is SYGVKD in the germline V gene. The CDR3 length is 13 residues. V trimming: 7 bases; J trimming: 5 bases; junction bases outside the gene matches: 4. The CDR3 sequence is CAITRDRNEKLFF. The CDR3 DNA follows: TGTGCCATCACCCGGGACAGAAATGAAAAACTGTTTTTT.

This clone was counted a few times. The chain couples TRBV18 to TRBJ2-3; 7 nucleotides match TRBD2. Trimming took 4 bases from V and 1 from J; bases not matched to a gene: 5. The CDR3 has 15 amino acids. From germline, CDR1 is KGHSH and CDR2 LQKENI. The CDR3 spells CASSLGTTGTDTQYF. The CDR3 DNA is TGTGCCAGCTCACTTGGGACTACCGGCACAGATACGCAGTATTTT.

V and J are TRBV4-2 and TRBJ2-1, with D possibly TRBD2 on 5 matching bases. Germline CDR1 and CDR2: LGHNA and YNFKEQ. The CDR3 is 15 amino acids. Between the trimmed V and J ends, which lost 2 bases and 1 base, there was a span of 9 bases. This CDR3 reads CASSQRRGSYNEQFF. The CDR3, as DNA: TGTGCCAGCAGCCAACGACGGGGTTCCTACAATGAGCAGTTCTTC.

The chain joins TRBV19 to TRBJ2-7, with D perhaps TRBD2 (6 bases). The CDR3 spans 13 residues. V lost 3 bases to trimming and J lost 0 bases, with 6 bases between them. The germline CDR1 and CDR2 sequences are LNHDA and SQIVND (reference sequence). For the CDR3, the DNA is TGTGCCAGTAGTATGGACTACTCCTACGAGCAGTACTTC. It translates to CASSMDYSYEQYF.

The chain joins TRBV2 to TRBJ2-5; 7 bases map to TRBD2. The CDR3 is made up of 13 amino acids. Trimming removed 5 bases from V and 2 bases from J; junction bases left unmatched: 2. Germline V gene lookup returns CDR1 SNHLY and CDR2 FYNNEI. The CDR3 reads CASSFSGQETQYF. The CDR3 DNA reads TGTGCCAGCAGTTTTAGCGGGCAAGAGACCCAGTACTTC.

The chain recombines TRBV5-1 with TRBJ2-2; 7 positions agree with TRBD1. V dropped 0 bases and J dropped 4; count of bases not matched to a gene: 9. Germline assignment: CDR1 SGHRS and CDR2 YFSETQ. The CDR3 has 17 residues. The CDR3 DNA sequence: TGCGCCAGCAGCTTGGATTCGACAGGGCCGAGCACCGGGGAGCTGTTTTTT. It codes for CASSLDSTGPSTGELFF.

This sequence joins TRBV5-1 and TRBJ1-1, with 8 bases fitting TRBD1. Unmatched junction bases numbered 9, after V lost 3 bases and J lost 5 bases. This CDR3 comprises 15 residues. The germline V gene encodes CDR1 SGHRS and CDR2 YFSETQ. CDR3 sequence (DNA): TGCGCCAGCAGCTGGACGACAGGGGCCGAGACTGAAGCTTTCTTT. Translated: CASSWTTGAETEAFF. The whole variable domain, filled in from reference TRBV5-1 and TRBJ1-1, reads KAGVTQTPRYLIKTRGQQVTLSCSPISGHRSVSWYQQTPGQGLQFLFEYFSETQRNKGNFPGRFSGRQFSNSRSEMNVSTLELGDSALYLCASSWTTGAETEAFFGQGTRLTVV.

This sequence joins TRBV7-9 and TRBJ2-3; perhaps TRBD1 as D (6 bases). The CDR3 has 16 residues. Per the germline V gene, CDR1 is SEHNR and CDR2 is FQNEAQ (reference sequence). The V and J ends lost 5 bases and 4 bases respectively, with 19 bases between them. CDR3 DNA: TGTGCCAGCAGCAAAGGGACAACCAATGGCGCAGATACGCAGTATTTT. Encoded protein: CASSKGTTNGADTQYF.

The chain joins TRBV3-1 (or the pseudogene TRBV3-2) to TRBJ2-7; no clear D gene. The CDR3 consists of 15 residues. Germline-derived CDR1 and CDR2 are LGHDT and YNNKEL (reference sequence). V lost 0 bases and J 4 bases, leaving 13 bases between the germline ends. The CDR3 region is CASSQDFSKVYEQYF. In DNA, the CDR3 is TGTGCCAGCAGCCAAGACTTCTCTAAAGTTTACGAGCAGTACTTC.

The chain couples TRBV11-2 to TRBJ1-2; unclear D gene. Deletions cut 5 bases from V and 3 bases from J, with 7 bases between. The CDR3 sequence is 12 residues long. CDR1 and CDR2 (germline): SGHAT, FQNNGV. In nucleotides, the CDR3 is TGTGCCAGCAGCCGGGGTTACTATGGCTACACCTTC. As protein: CASSRGYYGYTF. The whole variable domain, filled in from reference TRBV11-2 and TRBJ1-2, reads EAGVAQSPRYKIIEKRQSVAFWCNPISGHATLYWYQQILGQGPKLLIQFQNNGVVDDSQLPKDRFSAERLKGVDSTLKIQPAKLEDSAVYLCASSRGYYGYTFGSGTRLTVV.

The rearrangement links TRBV5-1 to TRBJ1-1; 8 nucleotides match TRBD1. Germline CDR1 and CDR2: SGHRS and YFSETQ. The CDR3 length is 15 residues. The ends lost 1 base at V and 4 bases at J; junction bases unmatched: 6. The CDR3 here is CASSLIQGVGTEAFF. Here the CDR3 DNA reads TGCGCCAGCAGCTTGATACAGGGGGTGGGCACTGAAGCTTTCTTT.

The chain joins TRBV2 to TRBJ1-4; D may be TRBD1 (5 bases). The CDR3 has 14 residues. Germline CDR1 and CDR2: SNHLY and FYNNEI. The germline V and J ends were trimmed by 8 bases and 7 bases, with 17 bases remaining between them. CDR3 residues: CASASTGYREKLFF. CDR3 coding DNA: TGTGCCAGCGCGTCCACAGGTTATCGTGAAAAACTGTTTTTT.

This chain joins TRBV6-6 and TRBJ2-7, with no clear D. This CDR3 comprises 15 residues. The V gene's germline CDR1 is MNHNY and CDR2 SVGAGI (reference sequence). Trimming shortened V by 5 bases and J by 2 bases, and 16 bases separated the two germline ends. CDR3 region: CASSHTPIIPYEQYF. The CDR3 coding sequence is TGTGCCAGCAGTCACACGCCAATTATCCCCTACGAGCAGTACTTC.